The 14 T cell receptor beta chains reported below all come from one sample, sequenced in a study of blood T cell repertoires in COVID-19 (dated by TCRdb to 2020 to 2021). The method was the immunoSEQ multiplex PCR assay. TCRdb mirrors the immuneACCESS table, restricted to in-frame sequences. Some clones are absent from its copies; in checked studies, under half trace to an unresolved V gene, and the reason for the others is unknown. The sample table holds approximately 220,000 clones, of which roughly 84% were seen once. The ten largest clones capture around 3% of the sample. Material for sequencing was peripheral blood. These receptor sequences come from a man over 45 who had recovered from COVID-19.

As DNA, the CDR3 is TGTGCCAGCAGCGCGTCCGGAGGGGCCTACGAGCAGTACTTC. This sequence encodes CASSASGGAYEQYF. The chain carries TRBV9 and TRBJ2-7; possibly TRBD2 for D (6 bases). CDR3 length equals 14 residues. V was pared by 3 bases and J by 2 bases, with 12 bases between. The germline V gene has CDR1 SGDLS and CDR2 YYNGEE.

The V gene is TRBV7-6, the J gene TRBJ2-7, with 7 positions matching TRBD1. The CDR3 has 15 residues. After removal of 4 bases from V and 2 bases from J, the junction contained 8 bases not matched to a gene. The germline V gene encodes CDR1 SGHVS and CDR2 FNYEAQ. For the CDR3, the DNA is TGTGCCAGCAGCTCCCAACAGGGGCCCGCCTACGAGCAGTACTTC. Translating gives CASSSQQGPAYEQYF. The full variable domain, in which reference TRBV7-6 and TRBJ2-7 provide the parts outside the CDR3, is GAGVSQSPRYKVTKRGQDVALRCDPISGHVSLYWYRQALGQGPEFLTYFNYEAQQDKSGLPNDRFSAERPEGSISTLTIQRTEQRDSAMYRCASSSQQGPAYEQYFGPGTRLTVT.

This sequence joins TRBV28 and TRBJ2-1; 13 bases are shared with TRBD2. CDR1 and CDR2 (germline): MDHEN, SYDVKM. The V and J ends lost 2 bases and 5 bases, in that order; junction bases with no gene match: 3. The CDR3 loop spans 16 amino acids. Here the CDR3 reads CASSLVGLAGDNEQFF. The CDR3, as DNA: TGTGCCAGCAGTTTAGTAGGACTAGCGGGAGACAATGAGCAGTTCTTC.

The rearrangement uses TRBV28 and TRBJ1-3; D remains unclear. The CDR3 covers 14 residues. Germline CDR1 MDHEN, CDR2 SYDVKM. The germline V and J ends were trimmed by 4 bases and 0 bases, with 7 bases remaining between them. The DNA of the CDR3 is TGTGCCAGCAGTTATCAGAACTCTGGAAACACCATATATTTT. Residues: CASSYQNSGNTIYF.

V and J are TRBV11-2 and TRBJ2-1; TRBD2 agrees at 11 bases. V shed 0 bases, J shed 2 bases, and the junction held 6 bases outside the gene matches. CDR3 length: 18 amino acids. The germline gives CDR1 SGHAT, CDR2 FQNNGV. The CDR3 sequence: CASSLDRVLAGAYNEQFF. The CDR3 DNA reads TGTGCCAGCAGCTTAGATCGGGTACTAGCGGGGGCCTACAATGAGCAGTTCTTC. The variable domain in full, with the rest retrieved from reference TRBV11-2 and TRBJ2-1, is EAGVAQSPRYKIIEKRQSVAFWCNPISGHATLYWYQQILGQGPKLLIQFQNNGVVDDSQLPKDRFSAERLKGVDSTLKIQPAKLEDSAVYLCASSLDRVLAGAYNEQFFGPGTRLTVL.

CDR3 loop: CASRRQGPTDTQYF. CDR3 nucleotide sequence: TGTGCCAGCAGACGGCAGGGGCCCACAGATACGCAGTATTTT. This sequence joins TRBV2 and TRBJ2-3; D perhaps matches TRBD1 (6 bases). The V end lost 6 bases, the J end lost 2 bases, and 12 bases lay between the germline ends. CDR1 is SNHLY, CDR2 FYNNEI, per germline. CDR3 size: 14 residues.

This clone came up once. The chain is built from TRBV5-1 and TRBJ2-1, with D possibly TRBD2 on 6 matching bases. The germline gives CDR1 SGHRS, CDR2 YFSETQ. V was clipped by 0 bases and J by 0 bases, with 10 bases between them. This CDR3 has 16 amino acids. This chain's CDR3 is CASSLGDGSSYNEQFF. The CDR3 DNA is TGCGCCAGCAGCTTGGGAGACGGGAGCTCCTACAATGAGCAGTTCTTC. The variable domain in full, completed from reference TRBV5-1 and TRBJ2-1, reads KAGVTQTPRYLIKTRGQQVTLSCSPISGHRSVSWYQQTPGQGLQFLFEYFSETQRNKGNFPGRFSGRQFSNSRSEMNVSTLELGDSALYLCASSLGDGSSYNEQFFGPGTRLTVL.

J is TRBJ2-7 and V is TRBV28; D is uncertain. Germline V gene sequence: CDR1 MDHEN, CDR2 SYDVKM. The CDR3 consists of 13 residues. Trimming took off 2 bases at V and 3 bases at J, with 8 bases between the two ends. This CDR3 is CASSLPTNYEQYF. The DNA of the CDR3 is TGTGCCAGCAGTTTACCTACCAACTACGAGCAGTACTTC.

The chain is built from TRBV19 and TRBJ2-5; 13 bases line up with TRBD2. The CDR3 has 15 amino acids. Germline values: CDR1 LNHDA, CDR2 SQIVND (reference sequence). J was trimmed by 2 bases and V by 6 bases; bases with no gene match: 3. CDR3 bases: TGTGCCAGTAGGAAACTAGCGGGAGGGCAAGAGACCCAGTACTTC. It yields the protein CASRKLAGGQETQYF.

In DNA, the CDR3 is TGCGCCAGCAGCCATGAACCGCAGGTAGGAGAGACCCAGTACTTC. Residues: CASSHEPQVGETQYF. The V and J genes are TRBV4-1 and TRBJ2-5; no reliable D call. The germline V gene has CDR1 MGHRA and CDR2 YSYEKL. The CDR3 spans 15 residues. Trimming pared 3 bases from V and 4 bases from J, leaving 15 bases between.

This chain connects TRBV11-2 to TRBJ2-2; D is perhaps TRBD1 (6 bases). V dropped 3 bases and J dropped 4 bases, with 12 bases sitting between them. The CDR3 runs 15 residues. Looked up from germline, CDR1 is SGHAT and CDR2 is FQNNGV. The DNA of the CDR3 is TGTGCCAGCAGCTTTAGGACAGAGATCACCGGGGAGCTGTTTTTT. This sequence encodes CASSFRTEITGELFF.

J is TRBJ2-3 and V is TRBV5-1; 7 bases match TRBD1. The length of the CDR3 is 17 residues. Unmatched junction bases numbered 13, after V lost 4 bases and J lost 2 bases. Germline CDR1 reads SGHRS; CDR2 reads YFSETQ. CDR3: CASSLSMMTGNTDTQYF. The DNA of the CDR3 is TGCGCCAGCAGCCTATCAATGATGACAGGGAACACAGATACGCAGTATTTT.

There are a few counts of this clone. The genes are TRBV12-5 and TRBJ2-1, with 7 bases identical to TRBD1. This CDR3 contains 13 residues. CDR1 is LGHNT, CDR2 FRNRAP, per germline. The V and J ends lost 5 bases and 9 bases, in that order; junction bases with no gene match: 7. CDR3 loop: CASGTATGIEQFF. The CDR3 DNA reads TGTGCTAGTGGTACCGCGACAGGGATTGAGCAGTTCTTC.

The V call is TRBV11-3, the J call TRBJ2-2; no reliable D call. The CDR3 is 13 amino acids. Trimming removed 3 bases at V and 1 base at J, with 3 bases between. Germline V gene sequence: CDR1 SGHNT, CDR2 YENEEA. The CDR3 loop is CASSFGNTGELFF. The CDR3 DNA is TGTGCCAGCAGCTTCGGGAACACCGGGGAGCTGTTTTTT.